The 21 T cell receptor beta chains presented below share a single source sample, sequenced in a study of CD8 T cells in Susac syndrome. An input of about 0.5 to 1 ug of RNA was subjected to reverse transcription using random hexamers. Each CDR3 protein is one row after TCRdb ran MiXCR on the immunoSEQ multiplex PCR reads. The sample carries under 150,000 distinct CDR3 sequences, 94% recorded once. Sequencing was carried out using CD4+ T cells from PBMCs. Receptor source: a human donor with multiple sclerosis.

V gene TRBV6-2 or TRBV6-3 combines with J gene TRBJ2-1; tentative D call: TRBD1 (6 bases). The CDR3 loop spans 15 amino acids. The V gene's germline CDR1 is MNHEY and CDR2 SVGEGT. With 6 bases removed from V and 0 bases from J, the gap between germline ends came to 12 bases. CDR3 region: CASRDTGHSYNEQFF. CDR3 sequence (DNA): TGTGCCAGCAGGGATACAGGGCACTCCTACAATGAGCAGTTCTTC.

The rearrangement uses TRBV12-3 or TRBV12-4 and TRBJ1-1; weak D call: TRBD1 (5 bases). V gave up 3 bases and J gave up 3 bases, with 11 bases separating them. This CDR3 has 14 amino acids. The CDR3 region is CASSLREGHTEAFF. CDR3 nucleotides: TGTGCCAGCAGTTTGCGGGAGGGGCACACTGAAGCTTTCTTT.

The DNA for the CDR3 is TGTGCCAGCAGTGAGTCTAGCGGGGTAGGGAATGAGCAGTTCTTC. Protein: CASSESSGVGNEQFF. The chain carries TRBV2 and TRBJ2-1, with 9 bases that match TRBD2. Germline trimming cut 3 bases from V and 7 bases from J; bases unmatched to any gene: 7. Germline V CDR1 and CDR2: SNHLY, FYNNEI. This CDR3 has 15 amino acids. The full variable domain, completed using reference TRBV2 and TRBJ2-1, is EPEVTQTPSHQVTQMGQEVILRCVPISNHLYFYWYRQILGQKVEFLVSFYNNEISEKSEIFDDQFSVERPDGSNFTLKIRSTKLEDSAMYFCASSESSGVGNEQFFGPGTRLTVL.

The chain uses TRBV7-9 and TRBJ2-1; weak D call: TRBD2 (5 bases). Per the germline V gene, CDR1 is SEHNR and CDR2 is FQNEAQ (reference sequence). The length of the CDR3 is 16 residues. V was cut by 4 bases and J by 0 bases, with 13 bases left in between. The CDR3 region is CASSSEGWSSYNEQFF. The CDR3 DNA is TGTGCCAGCAGCTCTGAGGGCTGGAGCTCCTACAATGAGCAGTTCTTC.

V gene TRBV30 combines with J gene TRBJ2-1; a possible D gene is TRBD2 (6 bases). Trimming took off 8 bases at V and 0 bases at J, with 8 bases between the two ends. The CDR3 loop spans 12 amino acids. Germline V gene data show CDR1 as GTSNPN and CDR2 as SVGIG (reference sequence). CDR3 in DNA: TGTGCCGGGGACTCCTCCTACAATGAGCAGTTCTTC. Amino acids: CAGDSSYNEQFF. The full variable domain, its missing parts supplied by reference TRBV30 and TRBJ2-1, is SQTIHQWPATLVQPVGSPLSLECTVEGTSNPNLYWYRQAAGRGLQLLFYSVGIGQISSEVPQNLSASRPQDRQFILSSKKLLLSDSGFYLCAGDSSYNEQFFGPGTRLTVL.

The chain has TRBV19 and TRBJ2-1; 8 bases line up with TRBD2. CDR3 length equals 15 residues. CDR1 and CDR2 (germline): LNHDA, SQIVND (reference sequence). J gave up 10 bases and V 7 bases, and 15 bases lay outside the gene matches. The CDR3 protein is CASIPLAGGPREQFF. The CDR3 nucleotides read TGTGCCAGTATTCCCCTGGCGGGAGGTCCGAGGGAGCAGTTCTTC.

The chain has TRBV5-1 and TRBJ2-7; possibly TRBD1 for D (6 bases). The length of the CDR3 is 16 residues. Trimming took 0 bases from V and 0 from J, leaving 13 bases between them. Germline V CDR1 and CDR2: SGHRS, YFSETQ. The CDR3 bases are TGCGCCAGCAGCTTGGCCGGACAGCCTAGCTCCTACGAGCAGTACTTC. Amino acid sequence: CASSLAGQPSSYEQYF.

The V call is TRBV19, the J call TRBJ1-2; D call uncertain. V lost 6 bases to trimming and J lost 8 bases, with 16 bases between them. CDR1 is LNHDA, CDR2 SQIVND, per germline (reference sequence). This CDR3 spans 13 amino acids. CDR3: CASRGRSFGGYTF. DNA of the CDR3: TGTGCCAGTAGGGGGAGGTCCTTCGGCGGCTACACCTTC.

The V gene is TRBV6-5, the J gene TRBJ2-7; D not certain. Germline V gene sequence: CDR1 MNHEY, CDR2 SVGAGI. The CDR3 totals 14 residues. With 10 bases removed from V and 0 bases from J, the gap between germline ends came to 16 bases. The CDR3, as DNA: TGTGCCACCTGCCGGGCGGCTAGCTCCTACGAGCAGTACTTC. Translating it yields CATCRAASSYEQYF.

The chain employs TRBV7-2 and TRBJ1-1; perhaps TRBD1 as D (5 bases). The CDR3 spans 15 residues. CDR1 and CDR2 (germline): SGHTA, FQGNSA. The V end lost 2 bases, the J end lost 6 bases, and 16 bases lay between the germline ends. The CDR3 bases are TGTGCCAGCAGCTTAAAGGGGACCGCGGTGGCTGAAGCTTTCTTT. It translates to CASSLKGTAVAEAFF.

This clonotype was seen a handful of times. The V call is TRBV5-4, the J call TRBJ2-5, with unresolved D. Germline V CDR1 and CDR2: SGHNT, YYREEE (reference sequence). The CDR3 runs 16 residues. V was pared by 4 bases and J by 1 base, with 17 bases between. CDR3 protein: CASSPMTQWGQETQYF. The CDR3, as DNA: TGTGCCAGCAGCCCTATGACCCAGTGGGGCCAAGAGACCCAGTACTTC.

In its sample, this clonotype was seen a few times. The chain carries TRBV6-2 or TRBV6-3 and TRBJ2-7; perhaps TRBD2 as D (5 bases). The germline V gene has CDR1 MNHEY and CDR2 SVGEGT. Trimming took off 9 bases at V and 1 base at J, with 10 bases between the two ends. The CDR3 runs to 12 residues. The CDR3: CASVGLSYEQYF. The CDR3 DNA follows: TGTGCCAGTGTCGGACTGTCCTACGAGCAGTACTTC.

The chain links TRBV4-3 to TRBJ1-2; weak D call: TRBD1 (5 bases). Germline assignment: CDR1 LGHNA and CDR2 YSLEER. V lost 0 bases, J lost 0 bases, and 11 bases lay in between. There are 16 residues in the CDR3. In nucleotides, the CDR3 is TGCGCCAGCAGCCAAGATCTTCCGGGACCTAACTATGGCTACACCTTC. It yields the protein CASSQDLPGPNYGYTF.

The gene calls are TRBV11-1 and TRBJ2-7, with TRBD1 as a possible D gene (5 bases). V was trimmed by 4 bases and J by 4 bases, leaving 8 bases between them. CDR1 and CDR2 from the germline V gene are SGHAT and FQDESV (reference sequence). There are 12 residues in the CDR3. The CDR3, as DNA: TGTGCCAGCAGCTCGACAGATTACGAGCAGTACTTC. Its translation: CASSSTDYEQYF.

The V and J genes are TRBV27 and TRBJ2-7, with D perhaps matching TRBD2 (6 bases). V was shortened by 2 bases and J by 5 bases, with 16 bases between the two germline ends. Germline CDR1 and CDR2: MNHEY and SMNVEV (reference sequence). This CDR3 spans 15 amino acids. In DNA, the CDR3 is TGTGCCAGCAGTTTAATAGGAGGGTCGGACAACGAGCAGTACTTC. Protein: CASSLIGGSDNEQYF.

The chain uses TRBV7-9 and TRBJ2-1, with TRBD2 identical over 8 bases. Germline-derived CDR1 and CDR2 are SEHNR and FQNEAQ (reference sequence). The CDR3 covers 13 residues. Losses at the gene ends were 4 bases for V and 5 bases for J; bases not matched to a gene: 1. CDR3 sequence reads: CASSSGGDNEQFF. Here the CDR3 DNA reads TGTGCCAGCAGCTCCGGGGGGGACAATGAGCAGTTCTTC.

The J gene is TRBJ1-1, the V gene TRBV27, with D uncertain. This CDR3 has 14 residues. Trimming shortened V by 5 bases and J by 1 base, and 11 bases separated the two germline ends. Per germline, CDR1 MNHEY and CDR2 SMNVEV (reference sequence). This CDR3 is CASSPFNTNTEAFF. The CDR3 bases are TGTGCCAGCAGTCCCTTCAATACGAACACTGAAGCTTTCTTT.

CDR3 amino acids: CASSPDTGTEAFF. The CDR3 nucleotides read TGTGCCAGCTCACCGGACACAGGAACTGAAGCTTTCTTT. The V call is TRBV18, the J call TRBJ1-1, with D possibly matching TRBD1 (5 bases). Germline CDR1 KGHSH, CDR2 LQKENI. The CDR3 length is 13 residues. V was shortened by 3 bases and J by 5 bases, with 10 bases between the two germline ends.

The chain links TRBV2 to TRBJ1-5; D not resolved. Germline V gives CDR1 SNHLY, CDR2 FYNNEI. The CDR3 has 14 amino acids. V shed 2 bases and J shed 4 bases, with 9 bases lying between them. The CDR3 spells CASSELVTNQPQHF. The CDR3 nucleotides read TGTGCCAGCAGTGAACTGGTAACGAATCAGCCCCAGCATTTT.

The chain is built from TRBV10-3 and TRBJ2-3; 8 nucleotides match TRBD2. J lost 5 bases, V lost 8 bases, and 3 bases had no gene match. Germline CDR1 reads ENHRY; CDR2 reads SYGVKD. This CDR3 region has 12 residues. Here the CDR3 DNA reads TGTGCCATCCGGGGGGGCGAAGATACGCAGTATTTT. It specifies CAIRGGEDTQYF.

In its sample, this clonotype was seen once. The chain combines TRBV29-1 with TRBJ2-2; 8 positions match TRBD2. With 4 bases clipped from V and 0 bases from J, the junction kept 7 bases outside the gene matches. The germline CDR1 and CDR2 sequences are SQVTM and ANQGSEA. The CDR3 extends over 16 amino acids. This CDR3 is CSVVSGGRANTGELFF. As DNA, the CDR3 is TGCAGCGTTGTAAGCGGGGGCCGCGCGAACACCGGGGAGCTGTTTTTT.